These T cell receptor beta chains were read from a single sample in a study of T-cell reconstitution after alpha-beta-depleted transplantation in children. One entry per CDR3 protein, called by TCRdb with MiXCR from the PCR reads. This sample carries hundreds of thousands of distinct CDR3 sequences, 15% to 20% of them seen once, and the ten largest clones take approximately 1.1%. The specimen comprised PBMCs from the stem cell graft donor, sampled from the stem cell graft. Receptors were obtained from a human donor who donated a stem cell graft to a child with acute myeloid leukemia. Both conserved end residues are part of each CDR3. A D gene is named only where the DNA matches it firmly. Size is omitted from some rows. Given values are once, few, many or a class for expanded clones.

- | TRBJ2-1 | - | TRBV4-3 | TGCGCCAGCAGCCATGGGGAGAATGAGCAGTTCTTC | CASSHGENEQFF
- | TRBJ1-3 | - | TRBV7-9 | TGTGCCAGCAGCTCGGAGATGCGAGGAAACACCATATATTTT | CASSSEMRGNTIYF
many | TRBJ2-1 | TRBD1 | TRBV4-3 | TGCGCCAGCAGCCGACAGGGTGGGGATGAGCAGTTCTTC | CASSRQGGDEQFF
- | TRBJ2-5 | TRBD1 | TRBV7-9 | TGTGCCAGCAGCTCAATGGACAGGGGACTTAAAGAGACCCAGTACTTC | CASSSMDRGLKETQYF
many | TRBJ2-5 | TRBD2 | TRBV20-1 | TGCAGTGCCCCCGGGACTAGCGGAGGGTTGCAAGAGACCCAGTACTTC | CSAPGTSGGLQETQYF
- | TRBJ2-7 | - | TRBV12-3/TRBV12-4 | TGTGCCAGCAGCCTAGGGGTCGGCTCCTACGAGCAGTACTTC | CASSLGVGSYEQYF
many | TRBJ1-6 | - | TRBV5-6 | TGTGCCAGCACTCCGGCAGGGGCGCCTCGTTGGAATTCACCCCTCCACTTT | CASTPAGAPRWNSPLHF
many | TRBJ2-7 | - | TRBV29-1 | TGCAGCGTTGTTTACGGGAGCGAGCAGTACTTC | CSVVYGSEQYF
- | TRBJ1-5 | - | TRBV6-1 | TGTGCCAGCCGGGGGGAATTAGACAATCAGCCCCAGCATTTT | CASRGELDNQPQHF
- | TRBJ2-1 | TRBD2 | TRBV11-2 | TGTGGCAGCAGCTTAGGGGGGACTAGGCTATACAATGAGCAGTTCTTC | CGSSLGGTRLYNEQFF
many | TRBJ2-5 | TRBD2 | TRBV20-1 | TGCAGTGCTCCTCTAGCGGGGGGGCCGGAGACCCAGTACTTC | CSAPLAGGPETQYF
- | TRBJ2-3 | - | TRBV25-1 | TGTGCCAGCAGTGTGTGGGGCACAGATACGCAGTATTTT | CASSVWGTDTQYF
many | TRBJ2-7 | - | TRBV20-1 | TGCAGTGCTAGAGATAGGAGGACCGAAAGCTCCTACGAGCAGTACTTC | CSARDRRTESSYEQYF
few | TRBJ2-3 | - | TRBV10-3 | TGTGCCATCAGTGAGTCGATAGTGTGGGGCACAGATACGCAGTATTTT | CAISESIVWGTDTQYF
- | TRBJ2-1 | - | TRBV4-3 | TGCGCCAGCAGCCAAGATCCCCTAGGGGATTCGAACAATGAGCAGTTCTTC | CASSQDPLGDSNNEQFF
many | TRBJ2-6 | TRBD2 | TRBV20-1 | TGCAGTGCTACCCTAGCGGGGGGAAGAACTGGGGCCAACGTCCTGACTTTC | CSATLAGGRTGANVLTF
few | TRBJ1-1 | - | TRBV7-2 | TGTGCCAGCAGCCACCGACTTAGGAACACTGAAGCTTTCTTT | CASSHRLRNTEAFF
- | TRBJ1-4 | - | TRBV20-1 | TGCAGTGCTAGAGGCCCTCGACAGTATGAAAAACTGTTTTTT | CSARGPRQYEKLFF
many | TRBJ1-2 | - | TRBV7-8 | TGTGCCAGCAGCCCGGGGGGGGGCCAGAACTATGGCTACACCTTC | CASSPGGGQNYGYTF
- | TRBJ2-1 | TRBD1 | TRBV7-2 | TGTGCCAGCAGCCCTGGGGACAGCTCCTACAATGAGCAGTTCTTC | CASSPGDSSYNEQFF
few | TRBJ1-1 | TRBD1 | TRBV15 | TGTGCCACCAGCCCAGGCGGACAGGGGAACACTGAAGCTTTCTTT | CATSPGGQGNTEAFF
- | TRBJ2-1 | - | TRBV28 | TGTGCCAGCACCCTGGGGACACCCTCCAATGAGCAGTTCTTC | CASTLGTPSNEQFF
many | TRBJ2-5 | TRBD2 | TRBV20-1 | TGCAGTGCGGAGAGGCCTAGCGGGGGGGCGATCCAAGAGACCCAGTACTTC | CSAERPSGGAIQETQYF
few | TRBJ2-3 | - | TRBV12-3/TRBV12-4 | TGTGCCAGCAGGATACAAGGGGTAGATACGCAGTATTTT | CASRIQGVDTQYF
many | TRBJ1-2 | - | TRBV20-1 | TGCAGTGCCGAAGGGGGAAGGGGTGCCGACTTC | CSAEGGRGADF
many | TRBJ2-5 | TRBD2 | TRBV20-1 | TGCAGTGCTGACTCTAGCGGGGAGGAAAGAGAGACCCAGTACTTC | CSADSSGEERETQYF